This is a list of T cell receptor beta chains from one sample in a study of graft-versus-host responses after intestinal transplantation. For these TCRs, the target antigens are not known. The assay was immunoSEQ multiplex PCR, and TCRdb's table has in-frame clones only and misses some. The profile shows 80,000 to 100,000 clones, roughly 91% of them singletons. The specimen comprised unstimulated CD4+ T cells sorted from spleen or lymph node cells, sampled before intestinal transplant. Receptors originate from a human donor who received an intestinal transplant. Each CDR3 is given with its conserved first and last residue. Fields, in order: D gene, J gene, clone size, V gene, CDR3 DNA, CDR3 protein. The D gene is left open where the match is weak. Size is omitted from some rows. Given values are once, few, many or a class for expanded clones.

>TRBD1|TRBJ2-1|-|TRBV28
TGTGCCAGCAGACAGGGGGCGCCGGATGAGCAGTTCTTC
CASRQGAPDEQFF
>-|TRBJ2-7|-|TRBV11-3
TGTGCCAGCAGCTTAGCTACGGGGGAGCAGTACTTC
CASSLATGEQYF
>TRBD2|TRBJ2-5|-|TRBV9
TGTGCCAGCAGCAATGGACTAGCGGGCCCCCAAGAGACCCAGTACTTC
CASSNGLAGPQETQYF
>TRBD1|TRBJ2-7|-|TRBV6-1
TGTGCCAGCAGTGATATAGGGGGCTCTGGCGAGCAGTACTTC
CASSDIGGSGEQYF
>-|TRBJ1-1|-|TRBV20-1
TGCAGTCGACCTGACAGTTCTGAAGCTTTCTTT
CSRPDSSEAFF
>-|TRBJ1-2|-|TRBV7-2
TGTGCCAGCAGCCAACTGGGGGGTTACGGCTACACCTTC
CASSQLGGYGYTF
>-|TRBJ1-2|-|TRBV13
TGTGCCAGCAGCCGTGGGGCCGGGGGTGGCTACACCTTC
CASSRGAGGGYTF
>-|TRBJ2-7|-|TRBV7-9
TGTGCCAGCAGCTTCTCGGGGTTAACCTACGAGCAGTACTTC
CASSFSGLTYEQYF
>-|TRBJ2-2|-|TRBV27
TGTGCCAGTGAGGAGTCGAACACCGGGGAGCTGTTTTTT
CASEESNTGELFF
>TRBD2|TRBJ2-2|-|TRBV27
TGTGCCAGCAGTTCTACCGGACTAGCGGGAGATACCGGGGAGCTGTTTTTT
CASSSTGLAGDTGELFF
>-|TRBJ1-5|once|TRBV18
TGTGCCAGCTCACCAGGGGGCCAGCCCCAGCATTTT
CASSPGGQPQHF
>TRBD2|TRBJ2-7|-|TRBV11-2
TGTGCCAGCAGCCTAACGGTCGGGGGTAGCGGGAGGGCCGGCCACGAGCAGTACTTC
CASSLTVGGSGRAGHEQYF
>-|TRBJ1-1|few|TRBV14
TGTGCCAGCAGCCGTTGGGGGGTGTCGAACACTGAAGCTTTCTTT
CASSRWGVSNTEAFF
>TRBD1|TRBJ1-2|-|TRBV6-5
TGTGCCAGCAGGGGGGACAGGGCGTCTCCTGGTGGCTACACCTTC
CASRGDRASPGGYTF
>-|TRBJ2-6|-|TRBV6-5
TGTGCCAGCAGTCCCGGGAGAGCTGGGGCCAACGTCCTGACTTTC
CASSPGRAGANVLTF
>TRBD1|TRBJ1-5|-|TRBV18
TGTGCCAGCTCACCAGCGCCAGGGGGCAAAGATCAGCCCCAGCATTTT
CASSPAPGGKDQPQHF
>-|TRBJ1-4|few|TRBV28
TGTGCCAGCAGTCCCCAGGGGGAAAAACTGTTTTTT
CASSPQGEKLFF
>-|TRBJ2-5|once|TRBV5-1
TGCGCCAGCAGCTCGAACCTACAGGCCGCTGAGACCCAGTACTTC
CASSSNLQAAETQYF
>-|TRBJ2-7|-|TRBV6-1
TGTGCCAGCAGTGTGGCGGCATTCTACGAGCAGTACTTC
CASSVAAFYEQYF
>-|TRBJ2-5|few|TRBV6-1
TGTGCCAGCAGTGAACCCGAGATTTCGGAGACCCAGTACTTC
CASSEPEISETQYF
>TRBD1|TRBJ2-7|-|TRBV2
TGTGCCAGCTTCAGGGGGGGACAGGGGGCAAGTTGGTCCTACGAGCAGTACTTC
CASFRGGQGASWSYEQYF
>-|TRBJ2-5|once|TRBV6-1
TGTGCCAGCAGTGAAGATCTAGAGACCCAGTACTTC
CASSEDLETQYF
>TRBD1|TRBJ2-5|-|TRBV28
TGTGCCAGCAGTTTGGGGGGGACAGGGGGCCTTGAGACCCAGTACTTC
CASSLGGTGGLETQYF
>TRBD1|TRBJ1-3|-|TRBV15
TGTGCCACCAGCAGAGGATTGGACAGGGGAAGAAACACCATATATTTT
CATSRGLDRGRNTIYF
>TRBD1|TRBJ2-5|-|TRBV6-1
TGTGCCAGTACAGGGGCCGTTCAAGAGACCCAGTACTTC
CASTGAVQETQYF
>TRBD1|TRBJ2-2|-|TRBV7-3
TGTGCCAGCAGTTCACAGGGGGGAGGAACCGGGGAGCTGTTTTTT
CASSSQGGGTGELFF
>TRBD1|TRBJ2-2|-|TRBV18
TGTGCCAGCTCACCCGGGACAGGGACCAACACCGGGGAGCTGTTTTTT
CASSPGTGTNTGELFF
>TRBD1|TRBJ1-1|-|TRBV10-2
TGCGCCAGCAGGGTTGGACAGGGCCTGCTCGAAGCTTTCTTT
CASRVGQGLLEAFF
>-|TRBJ1-4|-|TRBV5-1
TGCGCCAGCAGCACGAGACAGCCAGGGGATGGTGAAAAACTGTTTTTT
CASSTRQPGDGEKLFF
>TRBD1|TRBJ1-1|once|TRBV18
TGTGCCAGCTCACGACAGGGTATGAACACTGAAGCTTTCTTT
CASSRQGMNTEAFF
>TRBD1|TRBJ2-1|-|TRBV6-6
TGTGCCAGCAGTAGAACCCCGGGACAGGGGGTCGGCACGCAGTTCTTC
CASSRTPGQGVGTQFF
>TRBD1|TRBJ2-3|-|TRBV9
TGTGCCAGCAGCCCACGGACAGGGAGGTTCGCAGATACGCAGTATTTT
CASSPRTGRFADTQYF
>-|TRBJ2-3|-|TRBV12-2
TGTGCAAGTCGCCCTTCTAGCGGGGGCACAGATACGCAGTATTTT
CASRPSSGGTDTQYF
>-|TRBJ1-6|-|TRBV28
TGTGCCACTCACAGGGTGGGTTCACCCCTCCACTTT
CATHRVGSPLHF
>TRBD2|TRBJ2-5|-|TRBV5-1
TGCGCCAGCAGCCTAAGCCGGGGGGACCAAGAGACCCAGTACTTC
CASSLSRGDQETQYF
>-|TRBJ2-7|few|TRBV29-1
TGCAGCGTGGCGGGGGACGGGACAGGCCCCTACGAGCAGTACTTC
CSVAGDGTGPYEQYF
>TRBD2|TRBJ2-2|-|TRBV7-6
TGTGCCAGCAGCTCTTCCTTGGTCAGCGGGGAAACCGGGGAGCTGTTTTTT
CASSSSLVSGETGELFF
>-|TRBJ2-7|-|TRBV2
TGTGCCAGCAGACCACTAGTTTCCCCCTACGAGCAGTACTTC
CASRPLVSPYEQYF
>-|TRBJ2-2|-|TRBV5-1
TGCGCCAGCAGCTTGGAACCAGCGTCCGGGGAGCTGTTTTTT
CASSLEPASGELFF
>-|TRBJ1-5|once|TRBV28
TGTGCCAGCAGCCCCCCTGGCGGGATCAATCAGCCCCAGCATTTT
CASSPPGGINQPQHF
>TRBD2|TRBJ2-7|-|TRBV6-4
TGTGCCGGTCGAAGGCCGGGAGGGTCGCCCTACGAGCAGTACTTC
CAGRRPGGSPYEQYF
>TRBD2|TRBJ2-7|-|TRBV19
TGTGCCAGTAGTCTTGGTCTAGCGGGAGCCTTCGCGGGAGAGCAGTACTTC
CASSLGLAGAFAGEQYF
>TRBD1|TRBJ1-2|few|TRBV28
TGTGCCAGCAGGACAGGGGGCTATGGCTACACCTTC
CASRTGGYGYTF
>-|TRBJ2-7|few|TRBV5-8
TGTGCCAGCAGCTTTCCGGTGGGGGGCTACGAGCAGTACTTC
CASSFPVGGYEQYF
>-|TRBJ1-2|-|TRBV6-5
TGTGCCAGCACCATGGTCGGGACAGGCTACACCTTC
CASTMVGTGYTF
>-|TRBJ1-4|-|TRBV29-1
TGCAGCGTTCGCCTCCGAGGCGAAAAACTGTTTTTT
CSVRLRGEKLFF